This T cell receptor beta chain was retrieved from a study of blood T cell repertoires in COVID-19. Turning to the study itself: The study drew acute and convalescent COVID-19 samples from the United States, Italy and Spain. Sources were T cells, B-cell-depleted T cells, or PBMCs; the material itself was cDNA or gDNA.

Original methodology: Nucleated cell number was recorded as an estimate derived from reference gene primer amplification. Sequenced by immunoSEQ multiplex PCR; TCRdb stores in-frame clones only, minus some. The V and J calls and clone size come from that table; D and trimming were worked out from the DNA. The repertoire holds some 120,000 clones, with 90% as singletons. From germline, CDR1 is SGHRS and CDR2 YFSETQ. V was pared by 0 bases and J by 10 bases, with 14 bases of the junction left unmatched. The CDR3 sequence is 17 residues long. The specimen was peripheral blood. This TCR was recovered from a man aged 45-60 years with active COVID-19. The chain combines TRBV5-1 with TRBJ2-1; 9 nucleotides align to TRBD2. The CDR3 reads CASSLALRASGVAEQFF. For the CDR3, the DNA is TGCGCCAGCAGCTTGGCCTTACGGGCTAGCGGGGTAGCCGAGCAGTTCTTC.